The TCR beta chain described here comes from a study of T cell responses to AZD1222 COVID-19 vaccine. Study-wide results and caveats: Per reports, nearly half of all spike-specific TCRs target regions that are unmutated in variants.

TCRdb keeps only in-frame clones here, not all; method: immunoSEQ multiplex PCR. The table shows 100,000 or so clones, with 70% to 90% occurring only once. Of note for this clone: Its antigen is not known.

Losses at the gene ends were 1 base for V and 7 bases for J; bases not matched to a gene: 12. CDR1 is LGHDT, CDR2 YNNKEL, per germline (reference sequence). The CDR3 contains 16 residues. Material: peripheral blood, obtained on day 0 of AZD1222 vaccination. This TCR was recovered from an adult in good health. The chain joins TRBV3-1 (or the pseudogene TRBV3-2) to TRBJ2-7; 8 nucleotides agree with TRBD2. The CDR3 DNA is TGTGCCAGCAGCCAAGCGGGAGGGGACACTCAGGATGAGCAGTACTTC. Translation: CASSQAGGDTQDEQYF.